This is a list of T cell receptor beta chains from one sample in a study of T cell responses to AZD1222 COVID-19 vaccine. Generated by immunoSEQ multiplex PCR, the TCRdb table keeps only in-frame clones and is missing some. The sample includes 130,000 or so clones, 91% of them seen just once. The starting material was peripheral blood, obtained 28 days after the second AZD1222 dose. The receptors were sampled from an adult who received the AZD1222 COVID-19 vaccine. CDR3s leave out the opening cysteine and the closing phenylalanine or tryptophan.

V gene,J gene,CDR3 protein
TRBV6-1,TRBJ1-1,ASSEGRAEAF
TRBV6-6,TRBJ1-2,ASSPPKGGGGGYT
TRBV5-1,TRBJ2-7,ASSPTVHSYEQY
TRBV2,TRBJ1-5,ASSLVGGDYQPQH
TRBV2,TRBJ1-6,ASSESGYYNSPLH
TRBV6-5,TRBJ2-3,ASREASGGTDTQY
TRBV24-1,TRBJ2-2,ATSAPQGRLNTGELF
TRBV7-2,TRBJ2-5,ASSLYINQETQY
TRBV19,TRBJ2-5,ASSTLDSGETQY
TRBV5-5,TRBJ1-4,ASSLRNEKLF
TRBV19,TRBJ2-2,ASSMRWRGGSGELF
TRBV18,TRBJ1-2,ASSPDPGTELYGYT
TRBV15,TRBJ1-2,ATSRDIGGNGYT
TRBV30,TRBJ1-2,AWSPGGAGGYT
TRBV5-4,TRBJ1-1,ASSREAGATNTEAF
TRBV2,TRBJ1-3,ASKGTVSGNTIY
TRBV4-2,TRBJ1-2,ASSQYGVGGALGYGYT
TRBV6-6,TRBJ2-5,ASMGPEDRGKETQY
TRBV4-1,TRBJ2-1,ASSHPGTSGYNEQF
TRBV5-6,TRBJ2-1,ASRGPGLAGVREQF
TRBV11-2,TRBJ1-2,ASSLRIITSWGASGYT
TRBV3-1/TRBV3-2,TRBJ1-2,ASSQVEGQFPYGYT
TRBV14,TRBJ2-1,ASSRWTSGAYNEQF
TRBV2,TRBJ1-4,ASSRGATNEKLF
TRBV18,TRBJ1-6,ASSPNVMDLLTVRPGSPLH
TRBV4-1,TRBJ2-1,ASSQGIRRDEQF
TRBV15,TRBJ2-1,ATSSRLAGDNEQF
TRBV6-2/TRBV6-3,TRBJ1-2,ASSYGPLTPYGYT
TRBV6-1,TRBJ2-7,ASSEAWRQGYEQY
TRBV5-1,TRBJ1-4,ASSPGQGYEKLF
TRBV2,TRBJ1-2,ASTGGWGGLSGYT
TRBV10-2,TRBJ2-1,ASSDLDRAPFNEQF
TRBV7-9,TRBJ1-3,ASSSGTVGNTIY
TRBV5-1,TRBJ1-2,ASSTQGNYGYT
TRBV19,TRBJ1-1,ASSALIDTEAF
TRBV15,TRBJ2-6,ATSRDMGTGANVLT
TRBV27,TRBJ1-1,ASSFGQGNTEAF
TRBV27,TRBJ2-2,ASSDYTRTGELF
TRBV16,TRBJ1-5,ASSQLSGASQGAQQPQH
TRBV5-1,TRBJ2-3,ASSPSRTDTQY
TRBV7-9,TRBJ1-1,ASSLAGLQNTEAF
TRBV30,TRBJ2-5,AWSVLGTMETQY
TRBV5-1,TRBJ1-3,ASSPGGTGGGNTIY
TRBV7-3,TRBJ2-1,ASSLTGSARNNEQF
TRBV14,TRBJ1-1,ASSQGTGRTEAF
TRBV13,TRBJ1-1,ASSLLDRGTEAF
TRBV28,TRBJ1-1,ASSLTGGTEAF
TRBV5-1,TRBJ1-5,ASSQGEGNQPQH
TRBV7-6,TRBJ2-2,ASSSPGQGVGNTGELF
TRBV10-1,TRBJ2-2,ASRPGRGYTGELF
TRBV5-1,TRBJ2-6,ASTLYRGSGANVLT